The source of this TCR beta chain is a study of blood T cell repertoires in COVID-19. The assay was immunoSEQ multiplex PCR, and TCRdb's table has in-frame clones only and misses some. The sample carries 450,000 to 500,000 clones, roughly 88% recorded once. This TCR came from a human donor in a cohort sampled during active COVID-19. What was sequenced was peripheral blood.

The CDR3 DNA reads as TGTGCCAGCACTCAGGGGGCGTTGACTAATGAAAAACTGTTTTTT. This sequence encodes CASTQGALTNEKLFF. The chain carries TRBV28 and TRBJ1-4, with 8 bases that match TRBD1. Germline lookup yields CDR1 MDHEN and CDR2 SYDVKM. Trimming took 7 bases from V and 2 from J; bases not matched to a gene: 6. The CDR3 is 15 residues long.